Presented here are 10 T cell receptor beta chains from one specimen sequenced in a study of beta chain features in type 1 diabetes (dated by TCRdb to the late 2010s). Receptor amplification or capture employed the immunoSEQ multiplex PCR assay. All of the isolated RNA was reverse transcribed with the High Capacity cDNA Reverse Transcription Kit, so expressed TCRB transcripts were sequenced. Sourced from immuneACCESS, this table was stored by TCRdb with only in-frame sequences that have V and J called. A share of the clones is absent; for the studies checked, an unresolved V gene accounts for under half, and the remainder has no known explanation. Present in this sample are about 620,000 clones, about 16% of which were seen just once. The leading ten clones occupy about 0.093% of the sample. The sample comprised naive CD4+ T cells from blood. This specimen's cell subset or site label, per the study, means: true naive CD4+ T cells. The receptor set was obtained from a man younger than 35 in good health.

This clone turned up a few times. The rearrangement joins TRBV11-2 to TRBJ2-4; D is unresolved. The CDR3 has 15 residues. Germline V CDR1 and CDR2: SGHAT, FQNNGV. V shed 3 bases and J shed 0 bases, with 9 bases lying between them. CDR3 residues: CASSFTDLAKNIQYF. CDR3 bases: TGTGCCAGCAGCTTTACGGATCTAGCCAAAAACATTCAGTACTTC.

This clone was seen a few times. The gene calls are TRBV5-1 and TRBJ1-2; 10 positions match TRBD1. Germline loops: CDR1 SGHRS, CDR2 YFSETQ. This CDR3 spans 14 amino acids. J gave up 5 bases and V 3 bases, and 4 bases lay outside the gene matches. In DNA form, the CDR3 reads TGCGCCAGCAGCTGGGACAGGGGCGGGTATGGCTACACCTTC. It encodes CASSWDRGGYGYTF.

The chain carries TRBV9 and TRBJ2-2, with D perhaps given as TRBD1 or TRBD2 (5 bases each). The V end was cut by 4 bases, the J end by 9 bases, with 19 bases between. This CDR3 region has 15 residues. Looked up from germline, CDR1 is SGDLS and CDR2 is YYNGEE. The CDR3 region is CASSPRGVGPRELFF. The CDR3 coding sequence is TGTGCCAGCAGCCCTCGAGGGGTAGGGCCGAGGGAGCTGTTTTTT.

The chain combines TRBV5-8 with TRBJ2-7; no firm D call. Germline CDR1 reads SGHTS; CDR2 reads YDEGEE. V gave up 6 bases and J gave up 0 bases, with 16 bases separating them. The length of the CDR3 is 15 residues. For the CDR3, the DNA is TGTGCCAGCAAAAGAGCTTTCGCTAGCTCCTACGAGCAGTACTTC. This sequence encodes CASKRAFASSYEQYF.

A few counts support this clone. The rearrangement joins TRBV25-1 to TRBJ2-5; no clear D gene. Germline CDR1 reads MGHDK; CDR2 reads SYGVNS. The CDR3 extends over 16 amino acids. Trimming cost V 2 bases and J 2 bases, with 15 bases left between them. The CDR3 region has the DNA TGTGCCAGCAGTGAAGGCCCAGGTGGCGCTCAAGAGACCCAGTACTTC. It translates to CASSEGPGGAQETQYF.

V is TRBV15 and J is TRBJ2-6; 7 nucleotides line up with TRBD1. V lost 3 bases and J lost 0; bases outside the gene matches: 11. Germline CDR1 is LNHNV and CDR2 is YYDKDF (reference sequence). The CDR3 totals 19 residues. The CDR3 DNA reads TGTGCCACCAGCAGTATTCAGGCAGGGGGACCCTCTGGGGCCAACGTCCTGACTTTC. This gives the protein CATSSIQAGGPSGANVLTF.

This clone was seen ten or more times. The V and J genes are TRBV7-2 and TRBJ2-4, with D possibly matching TRBD1 (5 bases). Germline loops: CDR1 SGHTA, CDR2 FQGNSA. This CDR3 contains 14 residues. With 5 bases removed from V and 0 bases from J, the gap between germline ends came to 8 bases. The CDR3 region is CASSIRGAKNIQYF. The CDR3, as DNA: TGTGCCAGCAGCATTAGGGGAGCCAAAAACATTCAGTACTTC.

This clone was recorded a few times. The chain carries TRBV19 and TRBJ2-7, with D uncertain. V was clipped by 10 bases and J by 5 bases, with 21 bases between them. The CDR3 is 14 residues long. Per the germline V gene, CDR1 is LNHDA and CDR2 is SQIVND (reference sequence). The chain's CDR3 is CATQQVGNRHEQYF. CDR3 sequence (DNA): TGTGCCACCCAGCAAGTGGGGAACCGCCACGAGCAGTACTTC.

The V and J genes are TRBV4-1 and TRBJ1-5; D is ambiguous. From germline, CDR1 is MGHRA and CDR2 YSYEKL. V lost 1 base, J lost 0 bases, and 10 bases lay in between. CDR3 length: 16 amino acids. CDR3 residues: CASSQGTVISNQPQHF. The CDR3 region has the DNA TGCGCCAGCAGCCAAGGGACGGTGATTAGCAATCAGCCCCAGCATTTT.

The V call is TRBV7-2, the J call TRBJ2-7, with 7 bases identical to TRBD1. V lost 4 bases and J lost 0; bases outside the gene matches: 3. The CDR3 is 14 residues long. CDR1 SGHTA and CDR2 FQGNSA come from the germline V gene. Written as DNA, the CDR3 is TGTGCCAGCAGCTACCGGGACAGCTCCTACGAGCAGTACTTC. Its translation is CASSYRDSSYEQYF.